This T cell receptor beta chain was recovered during a study of T cells in pancreatic ductal adenocarcinoma. As to this clone: Its matching antigen is unknown.

TCRdb's copy holds only in-frame clones and misses some; the assay was immunoSEQ multiplex PCR. The repertoire holds 15,000 to 20,000 clones, with 88% as singletons. The length of the CDR3 is 12 residues. Trimming stripped 0 bases from V and 8 bases from J, with 7 bases between. Germline assignment: CDR1 MNHNY and CDR2 SVGAGI (reference sequence). No neoadjuvant therapy was given to the selected pancreatic ductal adenocarcinoma patients before their surgery. General study points: The resected pancreatic cancer cohort was biased toward the minority with early-stage disease. Tumor and blood clonality did not differ significantly, about 0.1 versus 0.065.

The sample consisted of PBMCs. V gene TRBV6-6 combines with J gene TRBJ1-2; D gene unclear. This sequence was found in a human donor with pancreatic ductal adenocarcinoma. The CDR3 here is CASSYSPEGYTF. For the CDR3, the DNA is TGTGCCAGCAGTTACTCGCCGGAGGGCTACACCTTC.